The entry below describes one T cell receptor beta chain. This clone was counted between two and nine times. Its specific antigen is unknown. Base qualities are missing; no much larger clone stands one base away. The data belong to a study of STAT5B mutations in CD4+ large granular lymphocyte leukemia (dated by TCRdb to 2021 to 2024). With respect to the entire study: Among healthy controls, the CDR3 'QG' motif was associated with a particular HLA allele. TCRbeta repertoires of CD4+ T-cell large granular lymphocyte leukemia patients were compared with those of healthy blood donors. Flow cytometry on FACSCanto II or FACSVerse confirmed that purified fractions exceeded 95% purity among lymphocytes.

What the authors observed across the whole study: The main leukemic clonotypes were found to be private to each patient, although around 24% of the main leukemic clonotypes were detected at low frequency in the non-leukemic repertoires of other patients. The data were not HLA-matched, and the higher clonality in CD4+ T-LGLL than in CD8+ T-LGLL could be due to the relatively small sample size. CD4-sorted patient repertoires appeared more clonal than healthy CD4+ repertoires, and this difference persisted after removing the putative leukemic clones. TRBV06-family usage was enriched among the top patient clones (8/27) compared with healthy controls (2/35).

The immunoSEQ assay at survey resolution was used to sequence TCRbeta rearrangements from genomic DNA. The authors processed their data as follows. A lowest detectable productive clonotype frequency of 2.59 x 10-5 was observed in the TCR sequencing data. Only productive TCRbeta rearrangements, meaning sequences that were complete and in-frame, were kept for the analyses. Clonality for each sample was calculated as Simpson clonality in the immunoSEQ Analyzer version 3.0. Clones were binned by frequency as very rare, small, medium, large (1-20%) or hyperexpanded (>20%). Generation probabilities were estimated with OLGA 1.2.3, V-gene circos plots were made with VDJtools, specificities were looked up in VDJdb, and CDR3 motifs were identified with GLIPH. The table comes from immuneACCESS by way of TCRdb, which keeps in-frame sequences with V and J called. Part of the clones is missing from these tables; in studies checked, under half for an unresolved V gene and the rest for unknown reasons. That table furnishes V, J and clone size, whereas the DNA furnished D and trimming. The sample contains around 33,000 clones, roughly three quarters of them found a single time. The ten largest clones add up to under 2.5% of the sample.

Buffy coats from 35 to 45 blood donors, supplied by the Finnish Red Cross blood service, were used as healthy controls. All TCR-sequenced material derived from peripheral blood: patient blood samples and healthy donor buffy coats. Ficoll-Hypaque gradient centrifugation was used to isolate peripheral blood mononuclear cells. CD4+ cells were magnetically purified from the buffy coats of healthy controls. Genomic DNA was extracted using the Gentra Puregene Cell and Tissue kit, and a Qubit 2.0 fluorometer was used to quantify it. CDR1 and CDR2, looked up from the germline V gene, are SGHAT and FQNNGV. CDR3 length: 15 amino acids, cysteine to phenylalanine. Just the 45-base CDR3 DNA is kept, in frame starting at base 1. Germline trimming amounts to 1 base on V and 3 bases on J, with 3 as the count of junction bases outside the gene matches.

Sequences were obtained from CD4+ T cells from blood buffy coats. This chain joins TRBV11-2 to TRBJ2-5; 9 nucleotides in the junction match TRBD1. The sequence was obtained from a human donor in good health. The sequenced DNA is TGTGCCAGCAGCTTAGGGGACAGGGACGAAGAGACCCAGTACTTC. It translates as CASSLGDRDEETQYF.